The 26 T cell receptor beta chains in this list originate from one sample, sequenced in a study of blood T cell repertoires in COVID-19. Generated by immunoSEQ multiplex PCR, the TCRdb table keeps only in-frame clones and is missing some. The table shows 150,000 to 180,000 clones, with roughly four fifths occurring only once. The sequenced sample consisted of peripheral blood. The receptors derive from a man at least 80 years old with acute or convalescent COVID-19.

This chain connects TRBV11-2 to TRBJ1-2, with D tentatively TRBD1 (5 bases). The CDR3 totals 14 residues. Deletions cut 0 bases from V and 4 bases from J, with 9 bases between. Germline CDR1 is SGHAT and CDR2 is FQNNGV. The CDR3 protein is CASSLDGGFYGYTF. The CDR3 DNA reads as TGTGCCAGCAGCTTAGACGGGGGGTTCTATGGCTACACCTTC.

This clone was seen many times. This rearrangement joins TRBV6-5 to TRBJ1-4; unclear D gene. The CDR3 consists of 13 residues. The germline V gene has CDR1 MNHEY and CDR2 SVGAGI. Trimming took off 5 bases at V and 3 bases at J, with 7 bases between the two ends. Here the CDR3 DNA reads TGTGCCAGCAGTCAGAGGGCTAATGAAAAACTGTTTTTT. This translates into CASSQRANEKLFF.

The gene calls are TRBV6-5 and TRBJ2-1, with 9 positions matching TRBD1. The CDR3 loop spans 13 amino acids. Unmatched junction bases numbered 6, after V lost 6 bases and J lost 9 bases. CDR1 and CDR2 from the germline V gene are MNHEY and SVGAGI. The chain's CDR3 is CASRKQGAAEQFF. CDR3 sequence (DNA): TGTGCCAGCAGGAAACAGGGGGCGGCTGAGCAGTTCTTC.

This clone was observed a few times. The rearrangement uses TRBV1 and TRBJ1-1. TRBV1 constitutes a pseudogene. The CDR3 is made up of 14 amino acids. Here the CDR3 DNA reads TGCACCAGCAGCCAAGATCCGTCTAACACTGAAGCTTTCTTT. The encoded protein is CTSSQDPSNTEAFF.

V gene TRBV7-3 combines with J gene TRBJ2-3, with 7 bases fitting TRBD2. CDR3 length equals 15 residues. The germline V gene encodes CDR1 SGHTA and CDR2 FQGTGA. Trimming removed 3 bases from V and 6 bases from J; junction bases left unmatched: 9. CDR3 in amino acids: CASSFRLAGLDTQYF. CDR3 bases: TGTGCCAGCAGCTTCCGACTAGCTGGGTTGGATACGCAGTATTTT.

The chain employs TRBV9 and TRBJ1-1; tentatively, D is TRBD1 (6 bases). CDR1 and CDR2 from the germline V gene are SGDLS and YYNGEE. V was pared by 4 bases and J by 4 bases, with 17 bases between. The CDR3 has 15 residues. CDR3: CASSPNAGESTEAFF. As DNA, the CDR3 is TGTGCCAGCAGCCCAAATGCAGGGGAAAGCACTGAAGCTTTCTTT.

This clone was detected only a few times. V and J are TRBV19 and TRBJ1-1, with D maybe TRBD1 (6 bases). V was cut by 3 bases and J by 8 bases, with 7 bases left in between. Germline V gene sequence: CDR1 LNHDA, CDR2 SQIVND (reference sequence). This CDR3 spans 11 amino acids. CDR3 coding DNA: TGTGCCAGTAGTATCAGGGGAGAAGCTTTCTTT. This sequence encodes CASSIRGEAFF.

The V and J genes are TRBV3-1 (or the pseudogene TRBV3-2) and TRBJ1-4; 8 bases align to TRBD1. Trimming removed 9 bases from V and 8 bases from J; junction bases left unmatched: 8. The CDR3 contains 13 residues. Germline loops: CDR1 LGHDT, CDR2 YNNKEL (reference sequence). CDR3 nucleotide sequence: TGTGCCAGTCAGATCCGGGACAGGGAAAAACTGTTTTTT. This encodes CASQIRDREKLFF.

Written as DNA, the CDR3 is TGCGCCAGCAGCTTTGTCAGCGACAATGAGCAGTTCTTC. Protein sequence: CASSFVSDNEQFF. This sequence joins TRBV5-1 and TRBJ2-1; D gene ambiguous. The germline CDR1 and CDR2 sequences are SGHRS and YFSETQ. This CDR3 contains 13 residues. Trimming stripped 2 bases from V and 5 bases from J, with 8 bases between.

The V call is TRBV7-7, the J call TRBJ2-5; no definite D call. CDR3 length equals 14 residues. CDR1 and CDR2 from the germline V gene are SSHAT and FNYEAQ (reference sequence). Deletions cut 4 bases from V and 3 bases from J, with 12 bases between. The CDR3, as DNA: TGTGCCAGCAGCTCATGGTTGGCCAAAGAGACCCAGTACTTC. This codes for CASSSWLAKETQYF.

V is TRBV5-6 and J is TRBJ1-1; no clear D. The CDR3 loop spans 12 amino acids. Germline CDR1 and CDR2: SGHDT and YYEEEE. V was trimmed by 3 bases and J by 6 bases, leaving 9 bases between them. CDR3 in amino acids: CASSSRDAEAFF. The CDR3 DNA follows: TGTGCCAGCAGCTCCCGGGATGCTGAAGCTTTCTTT.

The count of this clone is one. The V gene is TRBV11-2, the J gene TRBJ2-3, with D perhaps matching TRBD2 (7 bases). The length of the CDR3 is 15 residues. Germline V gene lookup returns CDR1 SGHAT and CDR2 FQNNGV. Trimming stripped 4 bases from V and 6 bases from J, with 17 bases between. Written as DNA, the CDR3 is TGTGCCAGCAGCTCCAGGTCGGGGGGCATGGATACGCAGTATTTT. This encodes CASSSRSGGMDTQYF.

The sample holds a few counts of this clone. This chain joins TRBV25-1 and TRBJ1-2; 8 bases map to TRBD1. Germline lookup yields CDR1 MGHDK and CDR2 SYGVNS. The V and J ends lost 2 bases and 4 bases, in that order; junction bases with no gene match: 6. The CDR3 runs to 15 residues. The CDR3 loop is CASSEQGAYGYGYTF. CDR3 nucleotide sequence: TGTGCCAGCAGTGAACAGGGGGCATATGGCTATGGCTACACCTTC.

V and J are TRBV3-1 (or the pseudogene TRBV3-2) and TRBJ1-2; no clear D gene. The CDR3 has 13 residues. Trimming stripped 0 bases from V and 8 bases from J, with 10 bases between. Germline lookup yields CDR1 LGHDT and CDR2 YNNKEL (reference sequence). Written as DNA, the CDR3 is TGTGCCAGCAGCCAAGATCGAGAGGGCGGCTACACCTTC. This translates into CASSQDREGGYTF.

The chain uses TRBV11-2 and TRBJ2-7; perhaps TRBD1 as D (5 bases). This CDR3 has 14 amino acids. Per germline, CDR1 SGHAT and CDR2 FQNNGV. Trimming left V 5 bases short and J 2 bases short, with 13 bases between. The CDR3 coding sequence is TGTGCCAGCAGCCCACCCGGACAAGCCTACGAGCAGTACGTC. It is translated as CASSPPGQAYEQYV.

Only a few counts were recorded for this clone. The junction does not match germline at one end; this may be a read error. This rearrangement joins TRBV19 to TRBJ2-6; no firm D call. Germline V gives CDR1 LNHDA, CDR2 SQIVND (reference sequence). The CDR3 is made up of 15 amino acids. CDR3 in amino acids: CASSIAESVANVLTF. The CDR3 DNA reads TGTGCCAGTAGTATAGCGGAGTCTGTGGCCAACGTCCTGACTTTC.

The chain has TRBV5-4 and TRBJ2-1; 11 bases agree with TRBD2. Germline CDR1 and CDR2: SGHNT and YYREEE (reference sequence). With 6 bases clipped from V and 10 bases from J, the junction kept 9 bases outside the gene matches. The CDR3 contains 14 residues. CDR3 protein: CASNPSGGSREQFF. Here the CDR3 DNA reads TGTGCCAGCAACCCTAGCGGGGGGAGTAGGGAGCAGTTCTTC. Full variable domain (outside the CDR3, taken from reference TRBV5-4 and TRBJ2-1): ETGVTQSPTHLIKTRGQQVTLRCSSQSGHNTVSWYQQALGQGPQFIFQYYREEENGRGNFPPRFSGLQFPNYSSELNVNALELDDSALYLCASNPSGGSREQFFGPGTRLTVL.

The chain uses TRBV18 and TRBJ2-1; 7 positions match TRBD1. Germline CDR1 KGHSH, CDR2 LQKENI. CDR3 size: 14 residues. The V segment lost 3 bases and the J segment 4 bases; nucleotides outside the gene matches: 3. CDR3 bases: TGTGCCAGCTCACCCGGGACAGATTACAATGAGCAGTTCTTC. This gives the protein CASSPGTDYNEQFF.

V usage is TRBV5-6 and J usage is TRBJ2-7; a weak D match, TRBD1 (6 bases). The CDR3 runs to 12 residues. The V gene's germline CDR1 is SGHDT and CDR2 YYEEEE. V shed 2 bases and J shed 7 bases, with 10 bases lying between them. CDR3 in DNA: TGTGCCAGCAGCTTCACAGGGCGGGAGCAGTACGTC. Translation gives CASSFTGREQYV.

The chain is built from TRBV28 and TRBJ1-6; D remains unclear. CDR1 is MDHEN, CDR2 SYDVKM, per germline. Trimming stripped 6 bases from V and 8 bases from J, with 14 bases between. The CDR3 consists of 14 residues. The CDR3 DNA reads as TGTGCCAGCAGAGTCGGACTACTTGATTCACCCCTCCACTTT. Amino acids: CASRVGLLDSPLHF.

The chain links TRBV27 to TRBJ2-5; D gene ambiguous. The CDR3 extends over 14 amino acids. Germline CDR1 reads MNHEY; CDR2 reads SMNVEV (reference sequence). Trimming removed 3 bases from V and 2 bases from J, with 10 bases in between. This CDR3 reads CASSFWAGQETQYF. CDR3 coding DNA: TGTGCCAGCAGTTTTTGGGCAGGACAAGAGACCCAGTACTTC.

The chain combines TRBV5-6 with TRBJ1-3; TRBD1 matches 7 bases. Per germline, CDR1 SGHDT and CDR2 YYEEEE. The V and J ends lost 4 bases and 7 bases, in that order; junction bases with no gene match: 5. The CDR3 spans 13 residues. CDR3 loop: CASSPLQGNTIYF. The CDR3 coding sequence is TGTGCCAGCAGCCCCCTACAGGGGAACACCATATATTTT.

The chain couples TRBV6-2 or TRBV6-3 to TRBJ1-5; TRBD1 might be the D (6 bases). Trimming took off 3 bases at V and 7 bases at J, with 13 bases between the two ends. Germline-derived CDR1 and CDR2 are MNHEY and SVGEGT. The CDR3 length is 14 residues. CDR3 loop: CASSYGGAGQPQHF. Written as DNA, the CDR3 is TGTGCCAGCAGTTATGGGGGGGCCGGGCAGCCCCAGCATTTT.

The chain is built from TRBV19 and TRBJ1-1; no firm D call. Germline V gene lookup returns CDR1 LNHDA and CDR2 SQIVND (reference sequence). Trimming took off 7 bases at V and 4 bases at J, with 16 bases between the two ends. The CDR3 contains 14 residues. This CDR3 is CASTPSSSVTEAFF. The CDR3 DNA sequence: TGTGCCAGTACCCCGTCCTCGTCTGTCACTGAAGCTTTCTTT. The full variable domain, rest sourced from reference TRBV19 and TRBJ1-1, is DGGITQSPKYLFRKEGQNVTLSCEQNLNHDAMYWYRQDPGQGLRLIYYSQIVNDFQKGDIAEGYSVSREKKESFPLTVTSAQKNPTAFYLCASTPSSSVTEAFFGQGTRLTVV.

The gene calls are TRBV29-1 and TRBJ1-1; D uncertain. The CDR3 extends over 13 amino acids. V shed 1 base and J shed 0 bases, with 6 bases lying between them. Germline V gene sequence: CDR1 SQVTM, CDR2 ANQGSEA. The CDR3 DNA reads TGCAGCGTTGAAGGAGGGATGAACACTGAAGCTTTCTTT. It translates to CSVEGGMNTEAFF.

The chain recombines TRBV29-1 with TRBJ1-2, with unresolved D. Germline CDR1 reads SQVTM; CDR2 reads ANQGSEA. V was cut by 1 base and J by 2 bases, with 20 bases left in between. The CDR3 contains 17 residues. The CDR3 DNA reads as TGCAGCGTTGAAGGAGACCAGCGGAAGGGCCTCAACTATGGCTACACCTTC. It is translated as CSVEGDQRKGLNYGYTF.